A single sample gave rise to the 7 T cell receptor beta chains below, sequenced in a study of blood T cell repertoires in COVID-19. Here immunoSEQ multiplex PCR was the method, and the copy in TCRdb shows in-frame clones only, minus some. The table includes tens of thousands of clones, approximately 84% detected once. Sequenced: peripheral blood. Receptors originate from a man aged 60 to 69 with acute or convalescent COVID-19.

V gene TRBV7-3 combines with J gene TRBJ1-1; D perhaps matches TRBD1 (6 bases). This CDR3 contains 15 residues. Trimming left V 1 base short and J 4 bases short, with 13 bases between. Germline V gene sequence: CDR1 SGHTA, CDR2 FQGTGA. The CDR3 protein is CASSLKGDTSTEAFF. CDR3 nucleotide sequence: TGTGCCAGCAGCTTAAAAGGGGACACGAGCACTGAAGCTTTCTTT.

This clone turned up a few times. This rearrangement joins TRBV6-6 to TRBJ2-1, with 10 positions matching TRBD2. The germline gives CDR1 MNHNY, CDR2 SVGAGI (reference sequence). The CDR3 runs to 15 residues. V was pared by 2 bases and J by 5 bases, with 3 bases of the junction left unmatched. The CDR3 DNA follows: TGTGCCAGCAGTTACCAGCGGGGGGGGAACAATGAGCAGTTCTTC. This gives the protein CASSYQRGGNNEQFF.

This CDR3 reads CASSVEGRTDQETQYF. CDR3 sequence (DNA): TGTGCCAGCAGCGTAGAAGGGCGGACAGACCAAGAGACCCAGTACTTC. V and J are TRBV9 and TRBJ2-5, with a possible D match to TRBD1 (6 bases). Germline values: CDR1 SGDLS, CDR2 YYNGEE. The germline V and J ends were trimmed by 0 bases and 0 bases, with 12 bases remaining between them. The CDR3 is 16 residues long. Looking up the rest from reference TRBV9 and TRBJ2-5 gives the full variable domain: DSGVTQTPKHLITATGQRVTLRCSPRSGDLSVYWYQQSLDQGLQFLIQYYNGEERAKGNILERFSAQQFPDLHSELNLSSLELGDSALYFCASSVEGRTDQETQYFGPGTRLLVL.

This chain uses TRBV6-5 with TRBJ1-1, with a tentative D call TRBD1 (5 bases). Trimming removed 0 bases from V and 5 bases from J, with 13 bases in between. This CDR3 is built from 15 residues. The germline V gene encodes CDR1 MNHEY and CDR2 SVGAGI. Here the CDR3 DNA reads TGTGCCAGCAGTTACTCTGAGACAGTGCGGACTGAAGCTTTCTTT. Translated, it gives CASSYSETVRTEAFF.

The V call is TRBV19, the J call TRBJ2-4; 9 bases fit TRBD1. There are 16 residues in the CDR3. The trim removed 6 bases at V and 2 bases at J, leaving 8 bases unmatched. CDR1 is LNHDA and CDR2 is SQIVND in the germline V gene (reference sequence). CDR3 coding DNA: TGTGCCAGTAGCATGACCGGGACAGGGCCCAAAAACATTCAGTACTTC. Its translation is CASSMTGTGPKNIQYF.

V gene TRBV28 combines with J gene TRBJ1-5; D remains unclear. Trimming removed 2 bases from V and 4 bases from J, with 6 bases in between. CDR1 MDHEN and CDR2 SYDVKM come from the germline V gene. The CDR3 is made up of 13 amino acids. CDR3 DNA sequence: TGTGCCAGCAGTTTAAAGAGAAATCAGCCCCAGCATTTT. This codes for CASSLKRNQPQHF. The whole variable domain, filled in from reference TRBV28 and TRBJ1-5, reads DVKVTQSSRYLVKRTGEKVFLECVQDMDHENMFWYRQDPGLGLRLIYFSYDVKMKEKGDIPEGYSVSREKKERFSLILESASTNQTSMYLCASSLKRNQPQHFGDGTRLSIL.

CDR3: CASSGTGGSGNTIYF. In DNA, the CDR3 is TGTGCCAGCAGCGGGACAGGGGGCTCTGGAAACACCATATATTTT. The chain joins TRBV2 to TRBJ1-3; 11 nucleotides match TRBD1. This CDR3 contains 15 residues. The J segment lost 0 bases and the V segment lost 6 bases, leaving 1 base of the junction unmatched. Germline CDR1 is SNHLY and CDR2 is FYNNEI.